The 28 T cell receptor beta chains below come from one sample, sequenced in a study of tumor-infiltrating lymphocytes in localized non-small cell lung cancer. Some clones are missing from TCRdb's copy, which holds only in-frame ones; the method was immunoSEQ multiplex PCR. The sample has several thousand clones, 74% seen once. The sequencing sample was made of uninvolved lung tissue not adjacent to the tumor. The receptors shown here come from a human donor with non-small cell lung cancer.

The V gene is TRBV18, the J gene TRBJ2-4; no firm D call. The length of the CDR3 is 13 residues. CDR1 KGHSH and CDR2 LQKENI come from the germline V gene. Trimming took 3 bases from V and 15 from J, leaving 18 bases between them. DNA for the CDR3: TGTGCCAGCTCACCGGACGGCGGATTATTGTCGTACTTC. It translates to CASSPDGGLLSYF.

CDR3 sequence (DNA): TGTGCCAGCAAAGGGACAGTTAATCAGCCCCAGCATTTT. Its protein is CASKGTVNQPQHF. The chain links TRBV28 to TRBJ1-5, with 7 bases identical to TRBD1. J was trimmed by 4 bases and V by 7 bases; bases with no gene match: 4. Germline CDR1 is MDHEN and CDR2 is SYDVKM. CDR3 length equals 13 residues.

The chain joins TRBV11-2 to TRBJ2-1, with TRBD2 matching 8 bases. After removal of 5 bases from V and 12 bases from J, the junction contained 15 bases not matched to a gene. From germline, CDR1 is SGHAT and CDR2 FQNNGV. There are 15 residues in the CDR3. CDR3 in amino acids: CASSLHGGAVLGQFF. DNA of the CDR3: TGTGCCAGCAGCCTACACGGGGGGGCCGTCCTTGGGCAGTTCTTC.

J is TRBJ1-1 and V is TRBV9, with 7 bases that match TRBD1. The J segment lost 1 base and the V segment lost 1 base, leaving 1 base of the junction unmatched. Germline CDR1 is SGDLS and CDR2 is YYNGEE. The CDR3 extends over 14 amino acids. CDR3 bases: TGTGCCAGCAGCGTACAGGGGGGGAACACTGAAGCTTTCTTT. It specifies CASSVQGGNTEAFF.

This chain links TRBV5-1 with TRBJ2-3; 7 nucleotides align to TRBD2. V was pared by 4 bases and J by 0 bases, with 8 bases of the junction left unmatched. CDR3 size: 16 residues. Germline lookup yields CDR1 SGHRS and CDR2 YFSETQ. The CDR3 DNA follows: TGCGCCAGCAGCCCTTGGGGGGGGACTAGCACAGATACGCAGTATTTT. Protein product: CASSPWGGTSTDTQYF.

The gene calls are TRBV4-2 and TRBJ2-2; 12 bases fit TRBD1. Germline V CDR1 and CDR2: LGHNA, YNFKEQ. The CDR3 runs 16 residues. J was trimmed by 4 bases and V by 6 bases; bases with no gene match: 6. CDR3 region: CASRPGQGALTGELFF. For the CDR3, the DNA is TGTGCCAGCAGACCGGGACAGGGGGCTCTCACCGGGGAGCTGTTTTTT.

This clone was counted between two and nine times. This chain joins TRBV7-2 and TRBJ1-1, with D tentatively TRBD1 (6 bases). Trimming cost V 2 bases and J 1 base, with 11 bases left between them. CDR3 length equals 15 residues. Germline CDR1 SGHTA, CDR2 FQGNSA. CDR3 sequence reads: CASSLTGLANTEAFF. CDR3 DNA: TGTGCCAGCAGCTTAACAGGGCTGGCGAACACTGAAGCTTTCTTT.

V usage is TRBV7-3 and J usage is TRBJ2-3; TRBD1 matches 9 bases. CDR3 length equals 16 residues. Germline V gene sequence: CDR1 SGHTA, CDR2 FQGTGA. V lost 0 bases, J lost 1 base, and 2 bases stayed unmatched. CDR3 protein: CASSLTGTGRTDTQYF. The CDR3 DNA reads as TGTGCCAGCAGCTTAACCGGGACAGGGCGCACAGATACGCAGTATTTT. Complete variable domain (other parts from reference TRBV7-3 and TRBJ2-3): GAGVSQTPSNKVTEKGKYVELRCDPISGHTALYWYRQSLGQGPEFLIYFQGTGAADDSGLPNDRFFAVRPEGSVSTLKIQRTERGDSAVYLCASSLTGTGRTDTQYFGPGTRLTVL.

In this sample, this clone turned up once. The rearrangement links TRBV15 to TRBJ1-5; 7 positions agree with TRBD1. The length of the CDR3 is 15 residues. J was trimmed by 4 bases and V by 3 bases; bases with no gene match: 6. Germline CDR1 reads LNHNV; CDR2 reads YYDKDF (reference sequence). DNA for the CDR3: TGTGCCACCAGCAGGACAGGGTTGGGGAATCAGCCCCAGCATTTT. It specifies CATSRTGLGNQPQHF.

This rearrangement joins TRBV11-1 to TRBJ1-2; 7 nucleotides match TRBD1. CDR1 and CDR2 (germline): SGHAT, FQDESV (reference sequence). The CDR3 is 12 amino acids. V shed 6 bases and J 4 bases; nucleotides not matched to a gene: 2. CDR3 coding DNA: TGTGCCAGCAGATCAGGGGGCTATGGCTACACCTTC. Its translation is CASRSGGYGYTF.

The CDR3 nucleotides are TGTGCCAGCAGCTTAACTAGTGGGGGACAAGAGACCCAGTACTTC. Protein sequence: CASSLTSGGQETQYF. The rearrangement joins TRBV7-2 to TRBJ2-5; D tentatively reads TRBD1 or TRBD2 (5 bases each). Trimming cost V 2 bases and J 2 bases, with 12 bases left between them. The CDR3 is 15 residues long. Germline CDR1 and CDR2: SGHTA and FQGNSA.

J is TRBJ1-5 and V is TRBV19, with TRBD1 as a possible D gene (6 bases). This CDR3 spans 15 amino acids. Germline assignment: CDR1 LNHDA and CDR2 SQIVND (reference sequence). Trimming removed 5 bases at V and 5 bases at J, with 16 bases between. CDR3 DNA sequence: TGTGCCAGTAGTGGACCGGGACAAGGTCATCAGCCCCAGCATTTT. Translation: CASSGPGQGHQPQHF.

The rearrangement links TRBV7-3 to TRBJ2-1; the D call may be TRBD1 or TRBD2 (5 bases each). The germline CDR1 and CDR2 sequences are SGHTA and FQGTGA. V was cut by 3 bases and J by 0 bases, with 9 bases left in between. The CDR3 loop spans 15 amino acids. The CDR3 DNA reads TGTGCCAGCAGCTTTGAGGGGTCCTCCTACAATGAGCAGTTCTTC. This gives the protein CASSFEGSSYNEQFF.

The CDR3 loop reads CAISPTGSTYEQYF. The CDR3 nucleotides read TGTGCCATCAGCCCGACAGGGAGTACCTACGAGCAGTACTTC. The chain couples TRBV10-3 to TRBJ2-7; 7 nucleotides align to TRBD1. The CDR3 contains 14 residues. The J segment lost 2 bases and the V segment lost 6 bases, leaving 7 bases of the junction unmatched. Germline-derived CDR1 and CDR2 are ENHRY and SYGVKD.

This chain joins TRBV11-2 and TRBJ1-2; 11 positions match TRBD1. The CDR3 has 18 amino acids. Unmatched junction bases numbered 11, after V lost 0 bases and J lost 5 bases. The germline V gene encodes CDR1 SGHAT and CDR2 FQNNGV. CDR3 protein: CASSLDRRRDRGFYGYTF. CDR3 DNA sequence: TGTGCCAGCAGCTTAGATCGCCGCCGGGACAGGGGGTTTTATGGCTACACCTTC.

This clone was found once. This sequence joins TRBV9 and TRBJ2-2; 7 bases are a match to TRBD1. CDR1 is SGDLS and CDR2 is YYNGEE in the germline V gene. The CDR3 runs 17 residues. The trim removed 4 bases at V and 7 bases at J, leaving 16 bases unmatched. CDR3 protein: CASSSRGRGQKGGELFF. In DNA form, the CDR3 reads TGTGCCAGCAGCTCCAGGGGAAGGGGGCAAAAGGGCGGGGAGCTGTTTTTT. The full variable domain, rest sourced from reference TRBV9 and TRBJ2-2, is DSGVTQTPKHLITATGQRVTLRCSPRSGDLSVYWYQQSLDQGLQFLIQYYNGEERAKGNILERFSAQQFPDLHSELNLSSLELGDSALYFCASSSRGRGQKGGELFFGEGSRLTVL.

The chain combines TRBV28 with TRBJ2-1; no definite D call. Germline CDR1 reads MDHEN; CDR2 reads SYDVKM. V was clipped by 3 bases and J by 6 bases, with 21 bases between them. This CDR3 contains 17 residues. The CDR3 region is CASSFPGRPPGSNEQFF. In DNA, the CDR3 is TGTGCCAGCAGTTTCCCCGGTAGACCCCCTGGTTCCAATGAGCAGTTCTTC.

CDR3 loop: CASSTYPGRGQSGNIQYF. Written as DNA, the CDR3 is TGTGCCAGCAGCACATACCCCGGCAGGGGGCAATCCGGAAACATTCAGTACTTC. This rearrangement joins TRBV9 to TRBJ2-4; 8 bases line up with TRBD1. Germline V lookup: CDR1 SGDLS, CDR2 YYNGEE. V was pared by 4 bases and J by 6 bases, with 18 bases of the junction left unmatched. The CDR3 totals 18 residues.

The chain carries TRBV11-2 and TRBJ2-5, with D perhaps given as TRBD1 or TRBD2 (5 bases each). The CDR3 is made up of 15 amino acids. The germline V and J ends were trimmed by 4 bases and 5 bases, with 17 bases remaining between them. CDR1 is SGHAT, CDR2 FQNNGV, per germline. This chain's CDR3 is CASSSAGTPEETQYF. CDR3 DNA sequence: TGTGCCAGCAGCTCAGCCGGGACCCCTGAGGAGACCCAGTACTTC.

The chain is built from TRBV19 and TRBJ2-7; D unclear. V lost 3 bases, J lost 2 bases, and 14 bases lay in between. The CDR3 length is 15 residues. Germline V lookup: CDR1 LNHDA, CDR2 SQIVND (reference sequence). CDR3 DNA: TGTGCCAGTAGTATCTTGCCAGGAGCCCCCTACGAGCAGTACTTC. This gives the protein CASSILPGAPYEQYF. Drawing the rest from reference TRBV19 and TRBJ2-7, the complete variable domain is DGGITQSPKYLFRKEGQNVTLSCEQNLNHDAMYWYRQDPGQGLRLIYYSQIVNDFQKGDIAEGYSVSREKKESFPLTVTSAQKNPTAFYLCASSILPGAPYEQYFGPGTRLTVT.

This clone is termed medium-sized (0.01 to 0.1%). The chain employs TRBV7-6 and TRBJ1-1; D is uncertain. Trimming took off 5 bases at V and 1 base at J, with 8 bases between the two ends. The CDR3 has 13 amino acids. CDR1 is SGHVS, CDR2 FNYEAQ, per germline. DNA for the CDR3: TGTGCCAGCAGCACCGACCGGAACACTGAAGCTTTCTTT. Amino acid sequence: CASSTDRNTEAFF.

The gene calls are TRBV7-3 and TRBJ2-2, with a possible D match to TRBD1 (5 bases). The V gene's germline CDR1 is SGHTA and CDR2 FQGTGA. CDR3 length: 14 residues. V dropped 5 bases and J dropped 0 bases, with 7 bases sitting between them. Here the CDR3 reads CASSPTANTGELFF. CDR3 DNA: TGTGCCAGCAGCCCGACAGCGAACACCGGGGAGCTGTTTTTT.

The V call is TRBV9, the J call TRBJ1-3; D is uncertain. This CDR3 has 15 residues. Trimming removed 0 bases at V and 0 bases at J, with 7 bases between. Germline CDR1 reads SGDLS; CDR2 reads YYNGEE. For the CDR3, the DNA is TGTGCCAGCAGCGTAGGTTACGTCTCTGGAAACACCATATATTTT. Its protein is CASSVGYVSGNTIYF.

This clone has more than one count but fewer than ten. The CDR3 is CASSPTGFYEQYF. DNA of the CDR3: TGTGCCAGCTCTCCGACAGGGTTCTACGAGCAGTACTTC. V and J are TRBV18 and TRBJ2-7; TRBD1 aligns across 7 bases. The junction had 5 bases not matched to a gene; V was cut back by 6 bases and J by 3 bases. CDR3 length: 13 amino acids. Per germline, CDR1 KGHSH and CDR2 LQKENI.

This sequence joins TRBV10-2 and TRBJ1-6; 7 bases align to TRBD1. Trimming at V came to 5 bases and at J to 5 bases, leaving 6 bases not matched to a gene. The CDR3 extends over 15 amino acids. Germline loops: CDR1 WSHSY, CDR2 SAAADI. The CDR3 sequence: CASSLETGNNSPLHF. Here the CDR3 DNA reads TGCGCCAGCAGTCTGGAGACAGGGAATAATTCACCCCTCCACTTT.

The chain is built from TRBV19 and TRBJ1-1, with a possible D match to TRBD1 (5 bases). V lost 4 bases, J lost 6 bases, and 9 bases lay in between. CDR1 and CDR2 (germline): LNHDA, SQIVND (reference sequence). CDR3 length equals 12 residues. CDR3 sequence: CASSSAGAEAFF. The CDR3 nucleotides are TGTGCCAGTAGTAGCGCGGGGGCTGAAGCTTTCTTT.

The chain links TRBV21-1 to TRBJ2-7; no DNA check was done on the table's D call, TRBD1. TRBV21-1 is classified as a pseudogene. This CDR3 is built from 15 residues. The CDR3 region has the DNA TGTGCCAGCAGCAGACGGGACAGGGACCCCTACGAGCAGTACTTC. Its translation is CASSRRDRDPYEQYF.

The CDR3 sequence: CASSIALTGSGELFF. In DNA, the CDR3 is TGTGCCAGTAGTATAGCCCTGACAGGGTCCGGGGAGCTGTTTTTT. The chain has TRBV19 and TRBJ2-2, with 7 positions matching TRBD1. This CDR3 is 15 amino acids long. Germline assignment: CDR1 LNHDA and CDR2 SQIVND (reference sequence). V gave up 1 base and J gave up 6 bases; unmatched junction bases: 5.